This T cell receptor (beta chain) was found in a study of early T cells in non-severe SARS-CoV-2 infection. TCRdb analysed the 5' RACE reads with MiXCR anew, one entry per CDR3 protein. Altogether just under 60,000 distinct CDR3 sequences are present, roughly 7.7% being singletons, with the ten largest covering around 3.4%. The CDR3 is made up of 14 amino acids. CDR1 is SQVTM, CDR2 ANQGSEA, per germline. This clonotype was seen just once. The junction shows a germline mismatch at one end, possibly a read error. This TCR was sampled from an adult who was a healthcare worker with PCR-confirmed SARS-CoV-2 infection or an uninfected control (not recorded which). This chain uses TRBV29-1 with TRBJ1-3, with a tentative D call TRBD1 (5 bases). The sample comprised whole blood. CDR3 in amino acids: CSVAGTAEGNTIYF. In DNA form, the CDR3 reads TGCAGCGTTGCCGGGACTGCGGAGGGAAATACCATATATTTT.